This entry describes one T cell receptor beta chain. Its antigen is unknown. The data are from a study of OX40 agonist ivuxolimab in advanced cancers. Overall study context: The patients' treatment was ivuxolimab, an agonistic anti-OX40 (CD134) antibody. Partial responses were achieved by three patients, one with hepatocellular carcinoma and two with cutaneous melanoma.

CDR1 and CDR2 from the germline V gene are MDHEN and SYDVKM. V dropped 6 bases and J dropped 7 bases, with 13 bases sitting between them. CDR3 size: 13 residues. The data were produced by immunoSEQ multiplex PCR, yet TCRdb's version contains in-frame clones alone and is incomplete. The sample yields tens of thousands of clones, approximately 85% seen once. Whole-study results and caveats: With doses of 0.1-3.0 mg/kg, partial responders showed among the lowest clonal expansion. Mean expanded clone counts were higher in CD8+ than CD4+ T cells.

The TCR originated in an adult with an advanced solid tumor such as melanoma, head and neck, liver or kidney cancer. The specimen comprised CD4+ or CD8+ T cells sorted from blood, sampled in a trial of the OX40 agonist ivuxolimab. V gene TRBV28 combines with J gene TRBJ2-1; D is uncertain. CDR3 sequence (DNA): TGTGCCAGCAGCCCCTTGGTAGGGAATGAGCAGTTCTTC. This sequence encodes CASSPLVGNEQFF. Complete variable domain (other parts from reference TRBV28 and TRBJ2-1): DVKVTQSSRYLVKRTGEKVFLECVQDMDHENMFWYRQDPGLGLRLIYFSYDVKMKEKGDIPEGYSVSREKKERFSLILESASTNQTSMYLCASSPLVGNEQFFGPGTRLTVL.